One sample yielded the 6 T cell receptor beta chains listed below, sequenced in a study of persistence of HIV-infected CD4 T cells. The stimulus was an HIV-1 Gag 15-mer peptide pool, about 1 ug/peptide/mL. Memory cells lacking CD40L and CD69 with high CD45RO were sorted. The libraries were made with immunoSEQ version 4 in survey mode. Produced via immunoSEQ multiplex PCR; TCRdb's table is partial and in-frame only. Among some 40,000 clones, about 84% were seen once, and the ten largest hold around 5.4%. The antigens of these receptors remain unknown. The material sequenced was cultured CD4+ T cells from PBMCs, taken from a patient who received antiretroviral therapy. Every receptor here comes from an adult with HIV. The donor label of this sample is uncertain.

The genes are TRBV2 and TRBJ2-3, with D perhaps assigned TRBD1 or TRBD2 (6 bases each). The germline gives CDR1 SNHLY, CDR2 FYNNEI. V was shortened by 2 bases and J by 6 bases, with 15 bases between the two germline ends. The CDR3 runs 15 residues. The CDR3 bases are TGTGCCAGCAGTGAAAGGGGGGCTTACGGGGATACGCAGTATTTT. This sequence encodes CASSERGAYGDTQYF.

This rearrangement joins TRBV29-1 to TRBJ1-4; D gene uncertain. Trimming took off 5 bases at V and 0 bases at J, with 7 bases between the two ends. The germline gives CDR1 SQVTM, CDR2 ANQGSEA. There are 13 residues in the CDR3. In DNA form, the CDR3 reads TGCAGCGTTAAGGGCACAACTAATGAAAAACTGTTTTTT. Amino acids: CSVKGTTNEKLFF.

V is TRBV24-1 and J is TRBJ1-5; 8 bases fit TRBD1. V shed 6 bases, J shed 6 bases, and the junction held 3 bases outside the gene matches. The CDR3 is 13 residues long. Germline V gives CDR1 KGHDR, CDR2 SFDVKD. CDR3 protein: CATSQGAGQPQHF. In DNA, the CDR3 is TGTGCCACCAGTCAGGGGGCGGGTCAGCCCCAGCATTTT.

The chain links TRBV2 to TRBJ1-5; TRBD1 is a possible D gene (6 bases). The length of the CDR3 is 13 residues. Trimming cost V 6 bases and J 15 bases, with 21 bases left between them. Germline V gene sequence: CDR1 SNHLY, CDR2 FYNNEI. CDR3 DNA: TGTGCCAGCAGCGGTGCAGGGGCCTCGGGTTGGCATTTT. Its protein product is CASSGAGASGWHF.

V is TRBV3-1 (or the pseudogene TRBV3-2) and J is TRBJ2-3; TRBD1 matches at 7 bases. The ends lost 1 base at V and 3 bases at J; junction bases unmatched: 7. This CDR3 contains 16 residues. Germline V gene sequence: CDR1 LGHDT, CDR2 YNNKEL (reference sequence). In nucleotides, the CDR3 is TGTGCCAGCAGCCAAGGGGTAGGGGGCGGGACAGATACGCAGTATTTT. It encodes CASSQGVGGGTDTQYF.

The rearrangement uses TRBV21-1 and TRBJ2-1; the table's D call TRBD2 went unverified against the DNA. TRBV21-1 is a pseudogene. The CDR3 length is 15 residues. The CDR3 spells CASSPCGGKDHEQFF. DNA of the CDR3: TGTGCCAGCAGCCCATGCGGGGGAAAAGACCATGAGCAGTTCTTC.